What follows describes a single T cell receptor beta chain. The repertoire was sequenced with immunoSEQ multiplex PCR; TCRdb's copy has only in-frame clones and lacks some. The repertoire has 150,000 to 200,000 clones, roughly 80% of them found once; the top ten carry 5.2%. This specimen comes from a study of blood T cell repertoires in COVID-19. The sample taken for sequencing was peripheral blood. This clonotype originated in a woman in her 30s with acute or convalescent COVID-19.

The CDR3 spells CASSQGHLNTEAFF. The CDR3 nucleotides read TGCGCCAGCAGCCAAGGACACTTGAACACTGAAGCTTTCTTT. This chain links TRBV4-1 with TRBJ1-1; no reliable D call. Germline CDR1 MGHRA, CDR2 YSYEKL. The V gene lost 1 base and the J gene lost 0 bases, with 6 bases spanning the gap. This CDR3 region has 14 residues.